At least ten counts were recorded for the clone carrying this T cell receptor (beta chain). Germline V gene lookup returns CDR1 MNHEY and CDR2 SVGEGT. The CDR3 contains 16 residues. With V trimmed by 6 bases and J by 6 bases, 14 bases remained unmatched. Beta-chain TCR CDR3 regions were amplified from RNA transcripts. Second-round multiplex PCR followed a first-round RT-PCR using HTBI primers. Via MiXCR, TCRdb re-called the multiplex PCR reads, giving one row per CDR3 protein. The sample records approximately 160,000 distinct CDR3 sequences, around 39% being singletons. This sample was included in a study of Graves' ophthalmopathy and Graves' hyperthyroidism.

The TCR originated in a man aged 25 to 40 with Graves' ophthalmopathy. This sequence joins TRBV6-2 or TRBV6-3 and TRBJ1-1, with TRBD1 matching over 9 bases. The material sequenced was peripheral blood. The CDR3 is CASSDPFGQGLAEAFF. Here the CDR3 DNA reads TGTGCCAGCAGCGACCCTTTCGGACAGGGGCTCGCTGAAGCTTTCTTT.